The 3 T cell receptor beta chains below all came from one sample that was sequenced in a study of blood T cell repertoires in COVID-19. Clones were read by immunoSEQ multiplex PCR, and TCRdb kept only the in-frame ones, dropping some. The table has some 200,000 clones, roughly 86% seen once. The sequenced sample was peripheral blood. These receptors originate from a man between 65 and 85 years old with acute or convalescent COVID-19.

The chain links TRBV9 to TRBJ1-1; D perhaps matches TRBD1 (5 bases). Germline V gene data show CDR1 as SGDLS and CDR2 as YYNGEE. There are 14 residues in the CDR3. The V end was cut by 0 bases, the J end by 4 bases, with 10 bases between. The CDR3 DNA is TGTGCCAGCAGCGTAGCTTGGGGGGTCACTGAAGCTTTCTTT. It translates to CASSVAWGVTEAFF.

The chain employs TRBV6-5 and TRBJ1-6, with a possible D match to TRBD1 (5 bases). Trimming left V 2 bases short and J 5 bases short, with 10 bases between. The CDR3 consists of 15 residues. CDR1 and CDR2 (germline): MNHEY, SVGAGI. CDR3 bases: TGTGCCAGCAGTTACGCAGGGATCGATAATTCACCCCTCCACTTT. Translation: CASSYAGIDNSPLHF.

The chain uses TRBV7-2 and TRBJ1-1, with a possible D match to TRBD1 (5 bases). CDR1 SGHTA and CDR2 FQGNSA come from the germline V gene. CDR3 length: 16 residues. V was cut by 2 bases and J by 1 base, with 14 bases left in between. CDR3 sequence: CASSLYGGGQNTEAFF. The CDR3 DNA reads TGTGCCAGCAGCTTATACGGGGGAGGACAGAACACTGAAGCTTTCTTT.